The 18 T cell receptor beta chains below were found in one sample sequenced in a study of beta chain features in type 1 diabetes. The authors reverse transcribed all of the isolated RNA, so sequencing captured expressed TCRB transcripts. Clones were sequenced by immunoSEQ multiplex PCR, and TCRdb holds only the in-frame ones, with some missing. The data hold 360,000 or so clones, with less than 20% observed a single time. What was sequenced was naive CD4+ T cells from blood. These TCRs come from a young woman in good health.

This clone has a handful of counts. This chain joins TRBV6-1 and TRBJ2-3; 12 bases are a match to TRBD2. J lost 5 bases, V lost 3 bases, and 3 bases had no gene match. The CDR3 sequence is 15 residues long. Germline V gene lookup returns CDR1 MNHNS and CDR2 SASEGT. Here the CDR3 DNA reads TGTGCCAGCAGTGAGGGACTAGCGGGCGGAGATACGCAGTATTTT. Protein: CASSEGLAGGDTQYF.

This rearrangement joins TRBV5-4 to TRBJ1-2, with 8 bases lining up with TRBD1. Germline V gives CDR1 SGHNT, CDR2 YYREEE (reference sequence). J gave up 8 bases and V 0 bases, and 6 bases lay outside the gene matches. The CDR3 is made up of 14 amino acids. CDR3 coding DNA: TGTGCCAGCAGCTTGGGACAGGGGACAGCGGGCTACACCTTC. Translating gives CASSLGQGTAGYTF. The whole variable domain, remainder taken from reference TRBV5-4 and TRBJ1-2, is ETGVTQSPTHLIKTRGQQVTLRCSSQSGHNTVSWYQQALGQGPQFIFQYYREEENGRGNFPPRFSGLQFPNYSSELNVNALELDDSALYLCASSLGQGTAGYTFGSGTRLTVV.

V gene TRBV5-1 combines with J gene TRBJ2-7, with 14 positions matching TRBD2. J gave up 7 bases and V 4 bases, and 4 bases lay outside the gene matches. Per germline, CDR1 SGHRS and CDR2 YFSETQ. The length of the CDR3 is 14 residues. This chain's CDR3 is CASSKGLAGDEQYF. The CDR3 DNA follows: TGCGCCAGCAGCAAGGGACTAGCGGGAGATGAGCAGTACTTC.

This clone occurred a few times. The same CDR3 also results from other DNA sequences found in this sample. This chain connects TRBV29-1 to TRBJ2-1; 13 bases align to TRBD2. CDR3 length equals 15 residues. V trimming: 6 bases; J trimming: 4 bases; junction bases outside the gene matches: 6. The germline V gene has CDR1 SQVTM and CDR2 ANQGSEA. The CDR3 nucleotides are TGCAGCGTGGCTCGACTAGCGGGAGGTTACAATGAGCAGTTCTTC. Translated: CSVARLAGGYNEQFF.

The chain uses TRBV5-1 and TRBJ2-1; 9 bases match TRBD2. The V gene end was trimmed by 1 base and the J gene end by 7 bases; junction bases not matched to a gene: 3. CDR1 and CDR2 (germline): SGHRS, YFSETQ. The CDR3 contains 14 residues. CDR3 nucleotide sequence: TGCGCCAGCAGCTTGAGGCTAGCGGGAAATGAGCAGTTCTTC. It encodes CASSLRLAGNEQFF.

The chain combines TRBV9 with TRBJ2-2; 7 nucleotides match TRBD1. V dropped 5 bases and J dropped 4; count of bases not matched to a gene: 5. The CDR3 length is 14 residues. Germline CDR1 and CDR2: SGDLS and YYNGEE. CDR3 sequence (DNA): TGTGCCAGCAGTTTAGGACAGGTCACCGGGGAGCTGTTTTTT. Translating gives CASSLGQVTGELFF.

The chain uses TRBV2 and TRBJ1-5; D not certain. The CDR3 extends over 15 amino acids. Deletions cut 4 bases from V and 1 base from J, with 11 bases between. Germline CDR1 and CDR2: SNHLY and FYNNEI. The CDR3 loop is CASSVEGASNQPQHF. CDR3 DNA sequence: TGTGCCAGCAGTGTAGAGGGTGCGAGCAATCAGCCCCAGCATTTT.

This clone appeared a few times. The chain is built from TRBV6-5 and TRBJ1-3; 9 nucleotides match TRBD1. V was clipped by 6 bases and J by 5 bases; unmatched bases: 5. CDR3 size: 14 residues. CDR1 is MNHEY, CDR2 SVGAGI, per germline. The CDR3 protein is CASRPQGARNTIYF. The CDR3 DNA follows: TGTGCCAGCAGGCCACAGGGGGCTCGAAACACCATATATTTT.

This clone was observed a handful of times. The V gene is TRBV7-9, the J gene TRBJ2-5; D unresolved. Germline assignment: CDR1 SEHNR and CDR2 FQNEAQ (reference sequence). The CDR3 is 14 residues long. The V and J ends lost 5 bases and 7 bases respectively, with 17 bases between them. CDR3 coding DNA: TGTGCCAGCAGCCAAGCCCGGAGCTCTGGGACCCAGTACTTC. The encoded protein is CASSQARSSGTQYF.

This clone was counted a few times. The chain has TRBV13 and TRBJ2-1; 11 bases line up with TRBD2. J was trimmed by 8 bases and V by 5 bases; bases with no gene match: 8. Germline V gene data show CDR1 as PRHDT and CDR2 as FYEKMQ (reference sequence). CDR3 length: 15 residues. CDR3: CASSALAGGRDEQFF. DNA of the CDR3: TGTGCCAGCAGCGCTCTAGCGGGGGGTAGGGATGAGCAGTTCTTC.

A single count supports this clone. This chain joins TRBV5-1 and TRBJ1-5, with D possibly being TRBD1 (5 bases). There are 16 residues in the CDR3. Germline V gives CDR1 SGHRS, CDR2 YFSETQ. With 0 bases removed from V and 0 bases from J, the gap between germline ends came to 10 bases. The CDR3 DNA reads TGCGCCAGCAGCTTGGCAGGGCCTTATAGCAATCAGCCCCAGCATTTT. Amino acid sequence: CASSLAGPYSNQPQHF.

There are a few counts of this clone. The chain employs TRBV11-1 and TRBJ2-5; D unresolved. The CDR3 contains 13 residues. The germline CDR1 and CDR2 sequences are SGHAT and FQDESV (reference sequence). V lost 4 bases and J 3 bases, leaving 9 bases between the germline ends. The CDR3 sequence is CASSSRVKETQYF. CDR3 sequence (DNA): TGTGCCAGCAGCTCCCGAGTTAAAGAGACCCAGTACTTC.

This clone has only a few counts. At the DNA level, this CDR3 is encoded by other sequences in the same sample as well. The chain joins TRBV7-2 to TRBJ1-1; D is unresolved. There are 13 residues in the CDR3. Trimming removed 1 base from V and 1 base from J, with 4 bases in between. CDR1 and CDR2 from the germline V gene are SGHTA and FQGNSA. As DNA, the CDR3 is TGTGCCAGCAGCTTAGGACAGAACACTGAAGCTTTCTTT. Residues: CASSLGQNTEAFF.

This clone was detected only a few times. The J gene is TRBJ1-2, the V gene TRBV18, with 7 bases aligning to TRBD1. V lost 3 bases and J lost 1; bases outside the gene matches: 5. The CDR3 contains 15 residues. Germline V gene lookup returns CDR1 KGHSH and CDR2 LQKENI. The DNA of the CDR3 is TGTGCCAGCTCACCGGACAGGTCCCTTAACTATGGCTACACCTTC. This codes for CASSPDRSLNYGYTF.

This clone was seen only a few times. V is TRBV29-1 and J is TRBJ1-4; D may be TRBD1 (6 bases). Germline lookup yields CDR1 SQVTM and CDR2 ANQGSEA. CDR3 length: 15 amino acids. V lost 6 bases and J 0 bases, leaving 14 bases between the germline ends. CDR3 loop: CSVQGGSATNEKLFF. DNA of the CDR3: TGCAGCGTCCAAGGGGGAAGCGCAACTAATGAAAAACTGTTTTTT.

The rearrangement links TRBV5-1 to TRBJ2-4; TRBD1 is a possible D gene (6 bases). Trimming removed 2 bases at V and 3 bases at J, with 12 bases between. The CDR3 totals 15 residues. Germline CDR1 reads SGHRS; CDR2 reads YFSETQ. CDR3: CASSFGQSVKNIQYF. Here the CDR3 DNA reads TGCGCCAGCAGCTTTGGACAGTCGGTCAAAAACATTCAGTACTTC.

The rearrangement links TRBV5-1 to TRBJ2-1; 7 nucleotides line up with TRBD2. Trimming at V came to 4 bases and at J to 6 bases, leaving 10 bases not matched to a gene. Germline CDR1 and CDR2: SGHRS and YFSETQ. The CDR3 has 15 residues. The CDR3 DNA sequence: TGCGCCAGCAGCCTACAAGGCTCGGGGGGCAATGAGCAGTTCTTC. Amino acid sequence: CASSLQGSGGNEQFF.

V and J are TRBV4-2 and TRBJ2-1; 12 bases are shared with TRBD2. The V gene's germline CDR1 is LGHNA and CDR2 YNFKEQ. There are 18 residues in the CDR3. V dropped 1 base and J dropped 2; count of bases not matched to a gene: 6. The CDR3 here is CASSQAEGTSGPYNEQFF. CDR3 sequence (DNA): TGTGCCAGCAGCCAAGCTGAAGGGACTAGCGGGCCCTACAATGAGCAGTTCTTC.